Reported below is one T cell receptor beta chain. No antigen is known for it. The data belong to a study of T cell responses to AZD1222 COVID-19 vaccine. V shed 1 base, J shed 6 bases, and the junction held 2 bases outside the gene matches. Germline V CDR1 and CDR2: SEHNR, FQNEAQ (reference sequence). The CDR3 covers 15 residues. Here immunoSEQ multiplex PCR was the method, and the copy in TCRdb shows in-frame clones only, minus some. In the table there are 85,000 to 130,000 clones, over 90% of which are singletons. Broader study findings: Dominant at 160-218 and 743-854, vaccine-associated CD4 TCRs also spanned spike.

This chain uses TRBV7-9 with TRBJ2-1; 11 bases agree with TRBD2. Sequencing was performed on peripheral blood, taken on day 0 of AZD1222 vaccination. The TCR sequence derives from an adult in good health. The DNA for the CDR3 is TGTGCCAGCAGCTTAGTTAGCGGGAGGGCCAATGAGCAGTTCTTC. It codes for CASSLVSGRANEQFF. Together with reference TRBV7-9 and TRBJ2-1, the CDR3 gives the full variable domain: DTGVSQNPRHKITKRGQNVTFRCDPISEHNRLYWYRQTLGQGPEFLTYFQNEAQLEKSRLLSDRFSAERPKGSFSTLEIQRTEQGDSAMYLCASSLVSGRANEQFFGPGTRLTVL.